These 11 T cell receptor beta chains share one sample of origin, sequenced in a study of cytomegalovirus exposure and HLA in healthy donors. PCR amplification relied on 60 Vbeta primers (plus 13 Jbeta primers). Measured with immunoSEQ multiplex PCR; TCRdb has only the in-frame clones, and not every one. The sample carries some 130,000 clones, around 73% recorded once. Specimen: PBMCs. The receptors here all came from a female donor in good health and CMV-seronegative.

The chain uses TRBV5-1 and TRBJ2-2, with TRBD2 identical over 11 bases. The trim removed 6 bases at V and 1 base at J, leaving 17 bases unmatched. The germline gives CDR1 SGHRS, CDR2 YFSETQ. The CDR3 is 20 amino acids. The CDR3 region is CASIPLTSGSVLENTGELFF. The CDR3 DNA reads TGCGCCAGCATCCCCCTTACTAGCGGGAGCGTTCTGGAGAACACCGGGGAGCTGTTTTTT.

Notes on this clone: This sample also contains other DNA sequences that code for the same CDR3. The chain employs TRBV11-2 and TRBJ1-4; 9 positions agree with TRBD1. Germline CDR1 is SGHAT and CDR2 is FQNNGV. V gave up 3 bases and J gave up 7 bases; unmatched junction bases: 3. The CDR3 extends over 14 amino acids. The CDR3 coding sequence is TGTGCCAGCAGCTTGGGACAGGGTGCTGAAAAACTGTTTTTT. Translated: CASSLGQGAEKLFF.

V usage is TRBV30 and J usage is TRBJ2-1; 7 nucleotides line up with TRBD2. Germline assignment: CDR1 GTSNPN and CDR2 SVGIG (reference sequence). V gave up 2 bases and J gave up 3 bases; unmatched junction bases: 7. This CDR3 comprises 15 residues. The CDR3 spells CAWSRAKRDYNEQFF. The DNA of the CDR3 is TGTGCCTGGAGTCGGGCTAAGCGGGACTACAATGAGCAGTTCTTC. Full variable domain (missing parts from reference TRBV30 and TRBJ2-1): SQTIHQWPATLVQPVGSPLSLECTVEGTSNPNLYWYRQAAGRGLQLLFYSVGIGQISSEVPQNLSASRPQDRQFILSSKKLLLSDSGFYLCAWSRAKRDYNEQFFGPGTRLTVL.

This chain joins TRBV7-6 and TRBJ2-7, with 12 bases fitting TRBD2. The CDR3 consists of 18 residues. Germline CDR1 and CDR2: SGHVS and FNYEAQ. V was pared by 1 base and J by 2 bases, with 9 bases of the junction left unmatched. CDR3 in amino acids: CASSLGPLAGGEAYEQYF. In nucleotides, the CDR3 is TGTGCCAGCAGCTTAGGTCCCCTAGCGGGAGGGGAGGCCTACGAGCAGTACTTC. Together with reference TRBV7-6 and TRBJ2-7, the CDR3 gives the full variable domain: GAGVSQSPRYKVTKRGQDVALRCDPISGHVSLYWYRQALGQGPEFLTYFNYEAQQDKSGLPNDRFSAERPEGSISTLTIQRTEQRDSAMYRCASSLGPLAGGEAYEQYFGPGTRLTVT.

The J gene is TRBJ2-7, the V gene TRBV11-3; D is ambiguous. Germline V CDR1 and CDR2: SGHNT, YENEEA. V lost 3 bases and J 3 bases, leaving 9 bases between the germline ends. This CDR3 comprises 13 residues. CDR3 nucleotide sequence: TGTGCCAGCAGCTTTGAACACCACTACGAGCAGTACTTC. This translates into CASSFEHHYEQYF. The whole variable domain, remainder taken from reference TRBV11-3 and TRBJ2-7, is EAGVVQSPRYKIIEKKQPVAFWCNPISGHNTLYWYLQNLGQGPELLIRYENEEAVDDSQLPKDRFSAERLKGVDSTLKIQPAELGDSAVYLCASSFEHHYEQYFGPGTRLTVT.

V is TRBV5-4 and J is TRBJ2-7; TRBD1 agrees at 7 bases. V trimming: 0 bases; J trimming: 0 bases; junction bases outside the gene matches: 9. Germline lookup yields CDR1 SGHNT and CDR2 YYREEE (reference sequence). The CDR3 has 17 residues. CDR3 protein: CASSLGLRDRRSYEQYF. CDR3 sequence (DNA): TGTGCCAGCAGCTTGGGGCTCCGGGACAGACGCTCCTACGAGCAGTACTTC.

The chain joins TRBV29-1 to TRBJ2-1; 12 nucleotides agree with TRBD2. Germline V gene data show CDR1 as SQVTM and CDR2 as ANQGSEA. This CDR3 spans 14 amino acids. With 6 bases clipped from V and 5 bases from J, the junction kept 5 bases outside the gene matches. CDR3: CSVASGRVDNEQFF. CDR3 coding DNA: TGCAGCGTCGCTAGCGGGAGGGTGGACAATGAGCAGTTCTTC.

The chain couples TRBV20-1 to TRBJ2-7; no firm D call. Per germline, CDR1 DFQATT and CDR2 SNEGSKA (reference sequence). The CDR3 loop spans 11 amino acids. The germline V and J ends were trimmed by 5 bases and 2 bases, with 7 bases remaining between them. As DNA, the CDR3 is TGCAGTGCTTTAAAAACCTACGAGCAGTACTTC. This encodes CSALKTYEQYF.

The genes are TRBV19 and TRBJ1-2; D remains ambiguous. The CDR3 loop spans 13 amino acids. Looked up from germline, CDR1 is LNHDA and CDR2 is SQIVND (reference sequence). V lost 2 bases to trimming and J lost 8 bases, with 12 bases between them. In nucleotides, the CDR3 is TGTGCCAGTAGTATACCGGGATCCTGGGGCTACACCTTC. This codes for CASSIPGSWGYTF.

This chain joins TRBV9 and TRBJ1-2, with 10 bases identical to TRBD1. The length of the CDR3 is 14 residues. Germline lookup yields CDR1 SGDLS and CDR2 YYNGEE. Unmatched junction bases numbered 2, after V lost 3 bases and J lost 3 bases. CDR3 sequence reads: CASSGQGADYGYTF. DNA of the CDR3: TGTGCCAGCAGCGGACAGGGGGCGGACTATGGCTACACCTTC.

The chain couples TRBV11-2 to TRBJ2-7; 14 nucleotides line up with TRBD2. The CDR3 loop spans 16 amino acids. V lost 5 bases, J lost 3 bases, and 6 bases stayed unmatched. The germline V gene has CDR1 SGHAT and CDR2 FQNNGV. The CDR3 reads CASSPWTSGRSYEQYF. The CDR3 nucleotides read TGTGCCAGCAGCCCCTGGACTAGCGGGAGGAGCTACGAGCAGTACTTC.